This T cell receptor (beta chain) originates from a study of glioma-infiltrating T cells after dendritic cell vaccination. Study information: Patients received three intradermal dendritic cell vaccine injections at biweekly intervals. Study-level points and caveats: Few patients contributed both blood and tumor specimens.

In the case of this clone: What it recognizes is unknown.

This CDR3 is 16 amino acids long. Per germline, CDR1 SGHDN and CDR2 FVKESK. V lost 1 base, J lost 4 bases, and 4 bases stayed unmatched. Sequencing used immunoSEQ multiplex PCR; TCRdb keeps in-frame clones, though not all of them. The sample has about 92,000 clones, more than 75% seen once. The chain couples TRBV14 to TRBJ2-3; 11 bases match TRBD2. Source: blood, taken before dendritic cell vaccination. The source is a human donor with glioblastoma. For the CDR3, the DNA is TGTGCCAGCAGCCAAGGACTAGCGGGGTCGGCAGATACGCAGTATTTT. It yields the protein CASSQGLAGSADTQYF.